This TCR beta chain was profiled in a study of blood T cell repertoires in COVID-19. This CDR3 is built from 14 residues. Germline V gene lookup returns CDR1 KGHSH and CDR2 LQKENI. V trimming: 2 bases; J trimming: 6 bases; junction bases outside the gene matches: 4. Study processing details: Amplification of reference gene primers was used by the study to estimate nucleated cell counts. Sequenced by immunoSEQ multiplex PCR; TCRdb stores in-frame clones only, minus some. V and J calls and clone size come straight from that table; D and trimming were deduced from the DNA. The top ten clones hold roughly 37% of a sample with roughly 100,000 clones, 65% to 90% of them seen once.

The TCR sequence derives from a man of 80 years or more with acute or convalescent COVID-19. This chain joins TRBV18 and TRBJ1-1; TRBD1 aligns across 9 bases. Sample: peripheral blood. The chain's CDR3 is CASSPTGGTPEAFF. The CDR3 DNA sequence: TGTGCCAGCTCACCAACAGGGGGCACCCCTGAAGCTTTCTTT. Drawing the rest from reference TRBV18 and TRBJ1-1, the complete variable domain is NAGVMQNPRHLVRRRGQEARLRCSPMKGHSHVYWYRQLPEEGLKFMVYLQKENIIDESGMPKERFSAEFPKEGPSILRIQQVVRGDSAAYFCASSPTGGTPEAFFGQGTRLTVV.